Listed below are T cell receptor beta chains from one sample, sequenced in a study of T cells after yellow fever vaccination. TCRdb fed the 5' RACE reads into MiXCR, producing one record per CDR3 protein. This sample yields 10,000 to 11,000 distinct CDR3 sequences, of which around 4.8% are seen a single time; approximately 1.5% belongs to the top ten. Sequenced material: PBMCs, either bulk or a sorted T-cell subset (CD4+, CD8+, memory, or dextramer-sorted; not recorded which), taken roughly 15 days after the first yellow fever vaccination. The receptors were sampled from a man in his late teens or twenties who received the YFV17D yellow fever vaccine. Both conserved end residues are part of each CDR3. A D gene is named only where the DNA matches it firmly. Clone size is shown for a subset of rows, as once, few, many or a class of expanded clone.

D: TRBD1; V: TRBV27; J: TRBJ1-5; length: 16; size: few; CDR3: CASTPHNRGRLQPQHF; DNA: TGTGCCAGCACCCCACACAACAGGGGGCGTCTTCAGCCCCAGCATTTT
D: TRBD1; V: TRBV12-3/TRBV12-4; J: TRBJ1-5; length: 13; size: many; CDR3: CASSAQGNQPQHF; DNA: TGTGCCAGCAGTGCACAGGGGAATCAGCCCCAGCATTTT
D: NA; V: TRBV12-3/TRBV12-4; J: TRBJ2-1; length: 14; size: many; CDR3: CASTSGLPYNEQFF; DNA: TGTGCCAGCACCTCGGGACTTCCCTACAATGAGCAGTTCTTC
D: TRBD1; V: TRBV20-1; J: TRBJ2-4; length: 18; size: medium-sized; CDR3: CSARDHRGKGVAKNIQYF; DNA: TGCAGTGCTAGAGATCACAGGGGTAAAGGGGTAGCCAAAAACATTCAGTACTTC
D: NA; V: TRBV4-3; J: TRBJ2-3; length: 18; size: NA; CDR3: CASSPQKGGGLGTDTQYF; DNA: TGCGCCAGCAGCCCCCAAAAAGGGGGGGGGCTTGGCACAGATACGCAGTATTTT
D: TRBD1; V: TRBV7-2; J: TRBJ2-5; length: 14; size: many; CDR3: CASSSTGSQETQYF; DNA: TGTGCCAGCAGCTCGACAGGGTCCCAAGAGACCCAGTACTTC
D: NA; V: TRBV9; J: TRBJ2-7; length: 15; size: many; CDR3: CASSVSPGLAYEQYF; DNA: TGTGCCAGCAGCGTTTCGCCGGGACTCGCCTACGAGCAGTACTTC
D: TRBD2; V: TRBV10-2; J: TRBJ2-2; length: 17; size: medium-sized; CDR3: CASSDLGRGTNTGELFF; DNA: TGCGCCAGCAGTGATCTAGGGCGGGGGACTAACACCGGGGAGCTGTTTTTT
D: NA; V: TRBV6-6; J: TRBJ2-7; length: 13; size: many; CDR3: CASSYSRGYEQYF; DNA: TGTGCCAGCAGTTACTCGAGAGGGTACGAGCAGTACTTC
D: NA; V: TRBV28; J: TRBJ1-2; length: 17; size: many; CDR3: CASSRPQGVGFNYGYTF; DNA: TGTGCCAGCAGCCGACCCCAGGGAGTAGGCTTTAACTATGGCTACACCTTC
D: NA; V: TRBV19; J: TRBJ1-2; length: 18; size: many; CDR3: CASSIEGGTGKGGNGYTF; DNA: TGTGCCAGTAGTATAGAAGGCGGTACCGGTAAAGGGGGAAACGGCTACACCTTC
D: TRBD2; V: TRBV5-1; J: TRBJ2-5; length: 14; size: medium-sized; CDR3: CASFRGTSRETQYF; DNA: TGCGCCAGCTTCCGAGGGACTAGCAGGGAGACCCAGTACTTC
D: NA; V: TRBV9; J: TRBJ1-6; length: 16; size: many; CDR3: CASSPAVGAENSPLHF; DNA: TGTGCCAGCAGCCCGGCGGTCGGGGCCGAAAATTCACCCCTCCACTTT
D: NA; V: TRBV20-1; J: TRBJ1-4; length: 12; size: many; CDR3: CSSQTDHEKLFF; DNA: TGCAGTTCACAGACGGACCATGAAAAACTGTTTTTT
D: TRBD2; V: TRBV6-2/TRBV6-3; J: TRBJ2-3; length: 20; size: many; CDR3: CASSYTMTSGGAGSTDTQYF; DNA: TGTGCCAGCAGTTACACAATGACTAGCGGGGGGGCCGGTAGCACAGATACGCAGTATTTT
D: TRBD1; V: TRBV4-3; J: TRBJ2-3; length: 15; size: many; CDR3: CASSPGQGSRGTQYF; DNA: TGCGCCAGCAGCCCGGGACAGGGAAGCCGGGGTACGCAGTATTTT
D: NA; V: TRBV3-1; J: TRBJ2-5; length: 14; size: many; CDR3: CASSQDIMIETQYF; DNA: TGTGCCAGCAGCCAAGATATCATGATCGAGACCCAGTACTTC
D: NA; V: TRBV5-5; J: TRBJ2-2; length: 14; size: NA; CDR3: CASGLGILSGELFF; DNA: TGTGCCAGCGGCCTTGGGATCCTCTCCGGGGAGCTGTTTTTT
D: NA; V: TRBV20-1; J: TRBJ2-7; length: 12; size: medium-sized; CDR3: CSARATYYEQYF; DNA: TGCAGTGCTAGGGCCACTTACTACGAGCAGTACTTC
D: NA; V: TRBV12-3/TRBV12-4; J: TRBJ2-6; length: 15; size: many; CDR3: CASTLRGSGANVLTF; DNA: TGTGCCAGCACGCTCCGGGGATCCGGGGCCAACGTCCTGACTTTC
D: TRBD1; V: TRBV12-3/TRBV12-4; J: TRBJ1-3; length: 17; size: many; CDR3: CASRKTGQGVSGNTIYF; DNA: TGTGCCAGCAGGAAGACCGGACAGGGAGTCTCTGGAAACACCATATATTTT
D: NA; V: TRBV3-1; J: TRBJ2-3; length: 15; size: many; CDR3: CASSQPYTSTDTQYF; DNA: TGTGCCAGCAGCCAACCCTACACTAGCACAGATACGCAGTATTTT
D: NA; V: TRBV18; J: TRBJ2-7; length: 15; size: many; CDR3: CASSPRSGTKNEQYF; DNA: TGTGCCAGCTCACCACGATCGGGCACGAAAAACGAGCAGTACTTC
D: NA; V: TRBV20-1; J: TRBJ2-2; length: 14; size: medium-sized; CDR3: CSARGRRVPGELFF; DNA: TGCAGTGCTAGAGGGCGTCGTGTTCCCGGGGAGCTGTTTTTT
D: TRBD1; V: TRBV4-3; J: TRBJ2-2; length: 17; size: medium-sized; CDR3: CASSQDSRTGSTGELFF; DNA: TGCGCCAGCAGCCAAGATAGTCGGACAGGGAGCACCGGGGAGCTGTTTTTT
D: TRBD1; V: TRBV11-2; J: TRBJ1-1; length: 16; size: many; CDR3: CASSAGQGAQNTEAFF; DNA: TGTGCCAGCAGCGCGGGACAGGGGGCGCAGAACACTGAAGCTTTCTTT
D: TRBD1; V: TRBV6-5; J: TRBJ1-3; length: 14; size: medium-sized; CDR3: CASRRGGLGNTIYF; DNA: TGTGCCAGCAGAAGAGGGGGCCTTGGAAACACCATATATTTT
D: NA; V: TRBV28; J: TRBJ2-2; length: 14; size: medium-sized; CDR3: CASSLRGDTGELFF; DNA: TGTGCCAGCAGTTTAAGGGGGGACACCGGGGAGCTGTTTTTT
D: NA; V: TRBV6-5; J: TRBJ1-1; length: 12; size: medium-sized; CDR3: CASIPNGGEAFF; DNA: TGTGCCAGCATTCCTAACGGGGGTGAGGCTTTCTTT
D: NA; V: TRBV7-2; J: TRBJ1-1; length: 15; size: many; CDR3: CASSKGGQIFAEAFF; DNA: TGTGCCAGCAGCAAGGGGGGCCAGATATTCGCTGAAGCTTTCTTT
D: NA; V: TRBV6-1; J: TRBJ2-5; length: 14; size: many; CDR3: CASSEVFGQETQYF; DNA: TGTGCCAGCAGTGAAGTCTTCGGCCAAGAGACCCAGTACTTC
D: NA; V: TRBV7-2; J: TRBJ2-5; length: 13; size: many; CDR3: CASSRKGGETQYF; DNA: TGTGCCAGCAGCCGGAAAGGGGGAGAGACCCAGTACTTC